This T cell receptor beta chain derives from a study of identical twins. Points from the study as a whole: The presence of invariant MAIT and iNKT cells could partly confound analyses of zero-insertion sequences. Where out-of-frame alpha sequences were twin-shared, they showed excess low generation probability.

This clonotype showed up just a few times. Its antigen is currently unknown. After template switching added a universal primer site, the resulting cDNA carried unique molecular identifiers. TCRdb independently ran MiXCR on the 5' RACE reads; one entry per CDR3 protein. This sample has around 490,000 distinct CDR3 sequences; roughly an eighth occur once, and the top ten carry around 0.98%. Trimming cost V 0 bases and J 7 bases; bases outside gene matches: 11. Germline V gene data show CDR1 as SGHRS and CDR2 as YFSETQ. The CDR3 contains 18 residues. The same data also went into a second study, on yellow fever vaccine responses in identical twins.

The sample was CD4+ T cells sorted from blood. The sequence was obtained from a woman aged 18 to 35 in good health. V gene TRBV5-1 combines with J gene TRBJ2-1; 12 bases match TRBD2. The CDR3 DNA reads TGCGCCAGCAGCTTGGGACAGACGACTAGCGGGAGAGGTAATGAGCAGTTCTTC. Its translation: CASSLGQTTSGRGNEQFF.